These T cell receptor beta chains were read from a single sample in a study of post-analysis software for immune sequencing data. One entry per CDR3 protein, called by TCRdb with MiXCR from the PCR reads. Among about 770,000 distinct CDR3 sequences listed, 40% to 55% were seen once. Material: blood. All receptors derive from a girl between 5 and 17 years old with multiple sclerosis. Both conserved end residues are part of each CDR3. The D gene is left open where the match is weak. Clone size is not always given. Where it is, it says once, few, many or a class for expanded clones.

D gene,clone size,J gene,V gene,CDR3 DNA,CDR3 protein
-,-,TRBJ2-3,TRBV29-1,TGCAGCGTTGTAGTATTGCGGCTAGCGCCTCCGGGAGATACGCAGTATTTT,CSVVVLRLAPPGDTQYF
TRBD2,few,TRBJ2-2,TRBV7-2,TGTGCCAGCAGCGAGCTAGCGGGAGGAGGCACCGGGGAGCTGTTTTTT,CASSELAGGGTGELFF
-,few,TRBJ2-7,TRBV2,TGTGCCAGCAGTGGTTCCCCCTCCTACGAGCAGTACTTC,CASSGSPSYEQYF
-,-,TRBJ2-7,TRBV20-1,TGCAGTGCCCCGCGGGCGTATACCTACGAGCAGTACTTC,CSAPRAYTYEQYF
TRBD1,-,TRBJ1-2,TRBV28,TGTGCCAGCAGTTTCCCTATGGGACAGGGTTATGGCTACACCTTC,CASSFPMGQGYGYTF
-,-,TRBJ2-3,TRBV29-1,TGCAGCGTGTGGGGGGATACGCAGTATTTT,CSVWGDTQYF
-,-,TRBJ2-3,TRBV3-1,TGTGCCAGCAGCAGAACCCCGCCAGAGAGCACAGATACGCAGTATTTT,CASSRTPPESTDTQYF
TRBD2,few,TRBJ2-1,TRBV29-1,TGCAGCGTTGGCGGGCTAGCGGGAGTGGGGTCCTACAATGAGCAGTTCTTC,CSVGGLAGVGSYNEQFF
TRBD2,few,TRBJ2-7,TRBV4-2,TGTGCCAGCAGCCGCTCGGACGGACTAGGTGGGGCCTACGAGCAGTACTTC,CASSRSDGLGGAYEQYF
TRBD1,-,TRBJ2-7,TRBV28,TGTGCCAGCAGTTTACCGACAGGGTGGGAGCAGTACTTC,CASSLPTGWEQYF
-,few,TRBJ2-3,TRBV29-1,TGCAGCGTTGAAGATGCGCCGTCCCTAGACACAGATACGCAGTATTTT,CSVEDAPSLDTDTQYF
-,-,TRBJ2-5,TRBV20-1,TGCAGTGCTAGAAGTTATGGGACACCTGTAGCAGAGACCCAGTACTTC,CSARSYGTPVAETQYF
TRBD1,-,TRBJ1-5,TRBV7-8,TGTGCCAGCAGCCCTCAGGGGACAGGGCATAGGCCCCAGCATTTT,CASSPQGTGHRPQHF
TRBD1,-,TRBJ1-6,TRBV7-6,TGTGCCAGCAGCTTAGTGGGGGGACAGAGTAATTCACCCCTCCACTTT,CASSLVGGQSNSPLHF
-,-,TRBJ1-2,TRBV7-2,TGTGCCAGCAGCGTTACCCGCCCAACTCAGGGGCAAGGCTACACCTTC,CASSVTRPTQGQGYTF
-,-,TRBJ1-5,TRBV25-1,TGTGCCAGCAGTGAATCAGGGCGGCTGCAGCCCCAGCATTTT,CASSESGRLQPQHF
-,-,TRBJ2-3,TRBV12-3/TRBV12-4,TGTGCCAGCAGTTTTCCCGGTGAAGGGACAGATACGCAGTATTTT,CASSFPGEGTDTQYF
TRBD1,few,TRBJ1-1,TRBV12-3/TRBV12-4,TGTGCCAGCGGGGCAGGGGGCTTCGGCACTGAAGCTTTCTTT,CASGAGGFGTEAFF
-,-,TRBJ2-3,TRBV24-1,TGTGCCACCAGTGAGCAGGGGACGGGAGGCACAGATACGCAGTATTTT,CATSEQGTGGTDTQYF
-,few,TRBJ2-7,TRBV6-6,TGTGCCAGCAGTTACGAGTCGGGCCCCTCCTACGAGCAGTACTTC,CASSYESGPSYEQYF
TRBD2,-,TRBJ2-1,TRBV20-1,TGCAGTGCTATTACCAGACTAGCGGGAGTCAATGAGCAGTTCTTC,CSAITRLAGVNEQFF
TRBD2,-,TRBJ2-1,TRBV7-9,TGTGCCAGCAGCGGCGGGAGTTCTGGGTATGAGCAGTTCTTC,CASSGGSSGYEQFF
-,-,TRBJ1-1,TRBV28,TGTGCCAGCAGTCCTCTGGGGGCTACTGAAGCTTTCTTT,CASSPLGATEAFF
-,-,TRBJ1-6,TRBV4-2,TGTGCCAGCAGCCAAGAGCTAAGGGGTAACTCACCCCTCCACTTT,CASSQELRGNSPLHF
TRBD2,-,TRBJ2-3,TRBV10-2,TGCGCCGGCAATGTAAGACTAGCGGGGCGGGATACGCAGTATTTT,CAGNVRLAGRDTQYF
-,-,TRBJ1-1,TRBV20-1,TGCAGTGCCCCGAAACAGCTTATGAACACTGAAGCTTTCTTT,CSAPKQLMNTEAFF
-,-,TRBJ2-7,TRBV5-1,TGCGCCAGCAGCCACGGACAGCCGGGCCCTAACGAGCAGTACTTC,CASSHGQPGPNEQYF
-,few,TRBJ2-3,TRBV7-9,TGTGCCAGCAGCTCAGGTATCGGGAGCACAGATACGCAGTATTTT,CASSSGIGSTDTQYF
-,-,TRBJ2-3,TRBV4-3,TGCGCCAGCAGCCACCAGATCCCTCCTGGAGGGGGGACAGATACGCAGTATTTT,CASSHQIPPGGGTDTQYF
-,few,TRBJ2-3,TRBV20-1,TGCAGTGCTAGCGTATCGGGAGAAACAGATACGCAGTATTTT,CSASVSGETDTQYF
-,-,TRBJ1-5,TRBV20-1,TGCAGTGCTAGCCCCTGGCGGCTCCAAAACGGTAATCAGCCCCAGCATTTT,CSASPWRLQNGNQPQHF
TRBD1,-,TRBJ1-2,TRBV27,TGTGCCAGCAGCCATGGACAGGGTAACTATGGCTACACCTTC,CASSHGQGNYGYTF
-,-,TRBJ2-3,TRBV7-3,TGTGCCAGCAGCTCTGTTTACACAGATACGCAGTATTTT,CASSSVYTDTQYF
-,-,TRBJ2-1,TRBV24-1,TGTGCCACCAGTGAGGCCAGGGCTAATGAGCAGTTCTTC,CATSEARANEQFF
-,few,TRBJ2-1,TRBV4-2,TGTGCCAGCAGCCAGGAGTCCGGTGCTCTAGAGAATGAGCAGTTCTTC,CASSQESGALENEQFF
-,few,TRBJ1-1,TRBV27,TGTGCCAGTTCTACAGCAATGAACACTGAAGCTTTCTTT,CASSTAMNTEAFF
TRBD2,few,TRBJ2-5,TRBV20-1,TGCAGTGCTGAGGGTAGCGGGAGGGTTTGGCAAGAGACCCAGTACTTC,CSAEGSGRVWQETQYF
-,-,TRBJ1-5,TRBV11-3,TGTGCCAGCAGCCAAGGGTGGGGACAGCCCCAGCATTTT,CASSQGWGQPQHF
-,-,TRBJ2-3,TRBV14,TGTGCCAGCAGCCAAAGCAGGGATTACACAGATACGCAGTATTTT,CASSQSRDYTDTQYF
-,few,TRBJ2-1,TRBV29-1,TGCAGCGTTGAAGATCCAGCGTCCGGGGGAGAGCAGTTCTTC,CSVEDPASGGEQFF
-,few,TRBJ1-2,TRBV6-5,TGTGCCAGCAGACACAACTATGGCTACACCTTC,CASRHNYGYTF
TRBD1,few,TRBJ1-1,TRBV12-3/TRBV12-4,TGTGCCAGCAGCTCCCGAGGGGGCGGCACTGAAGCTTTCTTT,CASSSRGGGTEAFF
TRBD1,-,TRBJ1-2,TRBV28,TGTGCCAGCAGTCCTCAGGGGGCGCCATTCTATGGCTACACCTTC,CASSPQGAPFYGYTF
-,-,TRBJ2-1,TRBV14,TGTGCCAGCAGCCAAGATCCGCGGGGTCCCAGCTCCTACAATGAGCAGTTCTTC,CASSQDPRGPSSYNEQFF
TRBD1,few,TRBJ2-7,TRBV27,TGTGCCAGCAGCTCGACAGGGGCCGTCTACGAGCAGTACTTC,CASSSTGAVYEQYF